Below, one T cell receptor beta chain is given with its context. No antigen is known for it. No base-level quality is on record; no much larger clone is a single base apart. The record originates from a study of blood T cell repertoires in COVID-19 (dated by TCRdb to the early 2020s). For the wider study: Samples covering the acute and convalescent phases of COVID-19 were provided by collaborators in the United States, Italy and Spain. The sample metadata nearly always contained a de-identified subject ID, COVID-19 status, age in years and sex. Where available, HLA class I and class II types were obtained from metadata supplied by the sample provider rather than from assay-based typing. A freely available public database, intended as a resource for researchers studying the immune response to SARS-CoV-2, is where the repertoires were released. Samples came from the ongoing ImmuneRACE study (first 160 participants) plus 1,254 subjects from 6 global collaborators. The prospective study material was composed of cDNA or gDNA derived from T cells, B-cell-depleted T cells, or PBMCs. Subjects who had been exposed to COVID-19, were actively infected with it, or had recovered from it provided the deeply sampled blood TCRbeta repertoires that made up the dataset.

TCRbeta CDR3 regions were amplified from genomic DNA using the immunoSEQ Assay, a bias-controlled multiplex PCR. The study's processing was this. The number of nucleated cells in each sample was estimated by amplification of reference gene primers within the assay. Sequence reads were collapsed and filtered to measure the absolute abundance of every unique TCRbeta CDR3 rearrangement. Productive Simpson clonality was computed per sample as the square root of Simpson's diversity index over productive rearrangements. TCRdb's version of the immuneACCESS table is confined to in-frame rearrangements and falls short of the full clone set. An unresolved V gene accounts for under half of the shortfall where checked; the remainder is of unknown origin. V, J and clone size were drawn from that table, and D and trimming were deduced from the DNA. The sample yields over 150,000 clones; over 75% were counted once. The top ten clonotypes cover roughly a sixth of the sample.

On the study overall, not on this receptor specifically: How much clinical and demographic metadata was included differed by source and by participant, and the metadata was provided uncurated.

At one collaborating source in Seattle, patients were enrolled during active infection and were followed longitudinally through the course of disease. Whole blood was collected in K2EDTA tubes by collaborating institutions according to the institutions' own protocols. For TCRbeta analysis, collaborators shipped samples as frozen whole blood, isolated PBMCs, or DNA extracted from either of those sample types. The CDR3 goes from the cysteine to the phenylalanine over 15 residues. CDR3 DNA is the only sequence kept; it has 45 bases, read in frame from the first base. Taken from the germline V gene, the CDR1 and CDR2 loops are MDHEN and SYDVKM. A distance of 11 bases separates the germline ends of V and J, which lose 2 bases and 4 bases respectively.

What was sequenced was peripheral blood. This TCR derives from a man aged 50 to 59 with COVID-19, enrolled during active disease. The chain joins TRBV28 to TRBJ1-4, with no D gene named confidently. The DNA sequence is given as TGTGCCAGCAGTTTACCCACAGAAGGTAATGAAAAACTGTTTTTT. This encodes CASSLPTEGNEKLFF. With all but the CDR3 taken from the reference TRBV28 and TRBJ1-4 genes, the full variable domain is: DVKVTQSSRYLVKRTGEKVFLECVQDMDHENMFWYRQDPGLGLRLIYFSYDVKMKEKGDIPEGYSVSREKKERFSLILESASTNQTSMYLCASSLPTEGNEKLFFGSGTQLSVL.